These 23 T cell receptor beta chains were all obtained from the same sample, sequenced in a study of shared clonotypes between healthy human individuals. TCRdb's table, derived via immunoSEQ multiplex PCR, lists solely in-frame clones and lacks some. The table shows 950,000 to 1,100,000 clones, with roughly 74% occurring only once. The sequenced material came from memory CD4+ T cells from PBMCs. The subset: CD45RA-negative fraction. Source of these receptors: a man aged 18 to 35 in good health. Some clones in this sample may be carry-over from other donors' samples.

This clone was seen at least ten times. Other DNA variants within this sample encode the same CDR3. V gene TRBV5-4 combines with J gene TRBJ2-7, with TRBD1 matching 8 bases. Germline CDR1 SGHNT, CDR2 YYREEE (reference sequence). The CDR3 is made up of 13 amino acids. V was clipped by 1 base and J by 3 bases; unmatched bases: 0. The CDR3 sequence: CASSLTGGYEQYF. The CDR3 DNA sequence: TGTGCCAGCAGCTTGACAGGGGGCTACGAGCAGTACTTC.

As to this clone: With a much larger clone just one base away, this may be a read error. The chain uses TRBV27 and TRBJ2-7; D ambiguous. Trimming cost V 4 bases and J 2 bases, with 3 bases left between them. The CDR3 is 11 amino acids. The germline CDR1 and CDR2 sequences are MNHEY and SMNVEV (reference sequence). CDR3 bases: TGTGCCAGCAGTTCGGCCTACGAGCAGTACTTC. Its protein is CASSSAYEQYF.

This chain connects TRBV4-1 to TRBJ1-5; 8 nucleotides match TRBD1. The V gene's germline CDR1 is MGHRA and CDR2 YSYEKL. CDR3 length: 18 residues. The V and J ends lost 0 bases and 4 bases, in that order; junction bases with no gene match: 11. CDR3 residues: CASSQDLDRAALNQPQHF. Here the CDR3 DNA reads TGCGCCAGCAGCCAAGATCTGGACAGGGCCGCCCTTAATCAGCCCCAGCATTTT.

The rearrangement uses TRBV5-1 and TRBJ1-2; possible D gene TRBD1, 6 bases. The germline V gene encodes CDR1 SGHRS and CDR2 YFSETQ. The CDR3 extends over 17 amino acids. V was pared by 0 bases and J by 5 bases, with 20 bases between. The CDR3 loop reads CASSLAGDGQLSYGYTF. Here the CDR3 DNA reads TGCGCCAGCAGCTTGGCAGGGGACGGACAGCTCTCTTATGGCTACACCTTC. The variable domain in full, with the rest retrieved from reference TRBV5-1 and TRBJ1-2, is KAGVTQTPRYLIKTRGQQVTLSCSPISGHRSVSWYQQTPGQGLQFLFEYFSETQRNKGNFPGRFSGRQFSNSRSEMNVSTLELGDSALYLCASSLAGDGQLSYGYTFGSGTRLTVV.

This clone was recorded a few times. V usage is TRBV2 and J usage is TRBJ2-7, with TRBD2 as a possible D gene (6 bases). In germline, CDR1 is SNHLY, CDR2 FYNNEI. V lost 6 bases to trimming and J lost 3 bases, with 24 bases between them. The CDR3 totals 17 residues. In DNA form, the CDR3 reads TGTGCCAGCAGGGCAGGGCTAGGCGGGATCGCGGGCTACGAGCAGTACTTC. This encodes CASRAGLGGIAGYEQYF.

The chain joins TRBV28 to TRBJ1-1, with unresolved D. V was shortened by 8 bases and J by 7 bases, with 14 bases between the two germline ends. CDR1 is MDHEN and CDR2 is SYDVKM in the germline V gene. The CDR3 spans 12 residues. Here the CDR3 DNA reads TGTGCCAGCGGGCGGGGTATGATTGAAGCTTTCTTT. It yields the protein CASGRGMIEAFF.

Ten or more counts support this clone. The chain combines TRBV2 with TRBJ2-2, with D possibly TRBD1 on 5 matching bases. CDR1 and CDR2 from the germline V gene are SNHLY and FYNNEI. The V and J ends lost 2 bases and 0 bases respectively, with 7 bases between them. This CDR3 spans 15 amino acids. In nucleotides, the CDR3 is TGTGCCAGCAGTGAAAGACAGACGAACACCGGGGAGCTGTTTTTT. Protein product: CASSERQTNTGELFF.

V gene TRBV7-3 combines with J gene TRBJ2-2; unclear D gene. Per the germline V gene, CDR1 is SGHTA and CDR2 is FQGTGA. The CDR3 is 16 amino acids. Trimming removed 0 bases from V and 3 bases from J, with 11 bases in between. DNA for the CDR3: TGTGCCAGCAGCTTAACCTCGACCTTTGACACCGGGGAGCTGTTTTTT. Translating it yields CASSLTSTFDTGELFF.

Concerning this clone: This sample also contains other DNA sequences that code for the same CDR3. The chain recombines TRBV4-3 with TRBJ1-2; no reliable D call. The CDR3 has 14 amino acids. The germline V gene encodes CDR1 LGHNA and CDR2 YSLEER. The germline V and J ends were trimmed by 0 bases and 8 bases, with 13 bases remaining between them. This CDR3 is CASSQDWGAGGYTF. The CDR3 bases are TGCGCCAGCAGCCAAGATTGGGGAGCGGGAGGCTACACCTTC.

The chain uses TRBV27 and TRBJ2-3, with 8 positions matching TRBD2. The CDR3 runs 18 residues. The V segment lost 4 bases and the J segment 1 base; nucleotides outside the gene matches: 13. From germline, CDR1 is MNHEY and CDR2 SMNVEV (reference sequence). The DNA for the CDR3 is TGTGCCAGCAGTTCCCCGCTAGGACTAGCCAACCGCACAGATACGCAGTATTTT. It translates to CASSSPLGLANRTDTQYF.

This sequence joins TRBV9 and TRBJ1-4; no definite D call. V was trimmed by 3 bases and J by 2 bases, leaving 8 bases between them. This CDR3 spans 14 amino acids. The germline gives CDR1 SGDLS, CDR2 YYNGEE. CDR3 sequence: CASSEGITNEKLFF. The CDR3 region has the DNA TGTGCCAGCAGCGAAGGGATTACTAATGAAAAACTGTTTTTT.

This chain links TRBV9 with TRBJ2-1; tentative D call: TRBD2 (5 bases). Germline V CDR1 and CDR2: SGDLS, YYNGEE. V lost 4 bases, J lost 0 bases, and 14 bases lay in between. The CDR3 has 16 residues. For the CDR3, the DNA is TGTGCCAGCAGCCCCCAAGCGGAATTCTCCTACAATGAGCAGTTCTTC. Translation: CASSPQAEFSYNEQFF.

The V and J genes are TRBV11-3 and TRBJ2-7; maybe TRBD2 (6 bases). The CDR3 totals 13 residues. V was cut by 5 bases and J by 3 bases, with 11 bases left in between. Looked up from germline, CDR1 is SGHNT and CDR2 is YENEEA. The CDR3 nucleotides are TGTGCCAGCAGCCAGGGACTCAACTACGAGCAGTACTTC. Residues: CASSQGLNYEQYF.

Comment on this clone: The DNA is left out, because the CDR3 cannot be placed on it with certainty; the CDR3 is given as TCRdb lists it. The V call is TRBV21-1, the J call TRBJ2-7; the listed D gene, TRBD2, was not tested against the DNA. TRBV21-1 is annotated as a pseudogene. Ends included, the CDR3 has 18 residues. CDR3 protein: CASSKVGRGAWLTYEQYF.

The rearrangement joins TRBV2 to TRBJ2-5; D is undetermined. Trimming left V 1 base short and J 3 bases short, with 9 bases between. The CDR3 runs to 14 residues. Germline V lookup: CDR1 SNHLY, CDR2 FYNNEI. The CDR3 spells CASSEDRAKETQYF. The CDR3 DNA sequence: TGTGCCAGCAGTGAAGATCGGGCCAAAGAGACCCAGTACTTC.

This chain connects TRBV6-5 to TRBJ1-4, with a possible D match to TRBD1 (5 bases). The V end lost 0 bases, the J end lost 8 bases, and 16 bases lay between the germline ends. This CDR3 comprises 16 residues. CDR1 is MNHEY and CDR2 is SVGAGI in the germline V gene. In nucleotides, the CDR3 is TGTGCCAGCAGTTACTCGATCCGAGGGACCAGCGAAAAACTGTTTTTT. It codes for CASSYSIRGTSEKLFF.

This clone was seen ten or more times. The V and J genes are TRBV7-8 and TRBJ2-1; D possibly uses TRBD1 or TRBD2 (5 bases each). The CDR3 has 15 residues. The germline V gene has CDR1 SGHVS and CDR2 FQNEAQ. Between the trimmed V and J ends, which lost 5 bases and 2 bases, there was a span of 13 bases. The CDR3 sequence: CASSRGPATYNEQFF. The CDR3 nucleotides are TGTGCCAGCAGCCGGGGACCAGCGACCTACAATGAGCAGTTCTTC. The full variable domain, completed using reference TRBV7-8 and TRBJ2-1, is GAGVSQSPRYKVAKRGQDVALRCDPISGHVSLFWYQQALGQGPEFLTYFQNEAQLDKSGLPSDRFFAERPEGSVSTLKIQRTQQEDSAVYLCASSRGPATYNEQFFGPGTRLTVL.

J is TRBJ2-7 and V is TRBV7-8, with D possibly TRBD2 on 6 matching bases. The germline CDR1 and CDR2 sequences are SGHVS and FQNEAQ. CDR3 length: 15 residues. Trimming removed 5 bases at V and 2 bases at J, with 16 bases between. The CDR3 DNA follows: TGTGCCAGCAGCACTGCACCCGGAGGGGCCTACGAGCAGTACTTC. Its protein product is CASSTAPGGAYEQYF.

The chain carries TRBV9 and TRBJ2-3; TRBD1 agrees at 10 bases. The CDR3 is 15 residues long. Losses at the gene ends were 2 bases for V and 2 bases for J; bases not matched to a gene: 2. Germline CDR1 and CDR2: SGDLS and YYNGEE. The CDR3, as DNA: TGTGCCAGCAGCGTGGGACAGGGGTTCACAGATACGCAGTATTTT. Its translation: CASSVGQGFTDTQYF.

DNA for the CDR3: TGTGCCTGGAGTAAGGACAGGGCCCCCAGGGGCGAGCAGTACTTC. It is translated as CAWSKDRAPRGEQYF. The chain has TRBV30 and TRBJ2-5; the match to TRBD1 covers 8 bases. Matching the DNA end better, TRBJ2-7 makes the J call doubtful. This CDR3 has 15 amino acids. Germline CDR1 and CDR2: GTSNPN and SVGIG (reference sequence).

A note on this clone: The same CDR3 can be traced to other DNA sequences in this sample. The J gene is TRBJ2-2, the V gene TRBV7-9; 7 bases are a match to TRBD1. Unmatched junction bases numbered 5, after V lost 5 bases and J lost 2 bases. This CDR3 has 15 residues. CDR1 is SEHNR, CDR2 FQNEAQ, per germline (reference sequence). The DNA for the CDR3 is TGTGCCAGCAGCCCTGGGACAGCTAACACCGGGGAGCTGTTTTTT. Translation: CASSPGTANTGELFF.

The CDR3 DNA is TGTGCCAGCAGTTTTCCCTGGACCCAGGGGGGGGAGACCCAGTACTTC. It translates to CASSFPWTQGGETQYF. The V and J genes are TRBV6-5 and TRBJ2-5, with D perhaps assigned TRBD1 or TRBD2 (7 bases each). Trimming pared 4 bases from V and 5 bases from J, leaving 20 bases between. The CDR3 covers 16 residues. Germline-derived CDR1 and CDR2 are MNHEY and SVGAGI.

The sample holds a few counts of this clone. The rearrangement uses TRBV5-1 and TRBJ2-3; 9 bases map to TRBD1. The CDR3 length is 13 residues. Trimming took 3 bases from V and 8 from J; bases not matched to a gene: 4. CDR1 SGHRS and CDR2 YFSETQ come from the germline V gene. The CDR3 spells CASSSPGQGTQYF. The CDR3 DNA reads as TGCGCCAGCAGCTCCCCGGGACAGGGTACGCAGTATTTT.